This T cell receptor beta chain was retrieved from a study of response to subunit inactivated influenza vaccine. Whole-study results and caveats: The authors suggested that every seasonal influenza vaccination recruits few new T cells.

TCRdb recomputed calls from the RT-PCR reads with MiXCR, one row per CDR3 protein. The sample yields around 850,000 distinct CDR3 sequences, under 20% seen once. This clonotype has only a few counts. The antigen is unknown. At one end the junction does not follow the germline gene, possibly because of a read error. Germline values: CDR1 DFQATT, CDR2 SNEGSKA (reference sequence). The CDR3 has 13 residues. Sequencing was performed on PBMCs from blood, taken less than 6 days after vaccination. The clonotype was recovered from a man aged 45 to 65 who received an inactivated influenza vaccine. The chain employs TRBV20-1 and TRBJ1-4; D unresolved. The CDR3 sequence: CSPSEGMDEKLFF. The CDR3 DNA sequence: TGCAGTCCTAGTGAGGGTATGGATGAAAAACTGTTTTTT.